Sequencing of this T cell receptor (beta chain) was carried out in a study of human T cells and chemical hapten exposure. In the study overall: Weekly scalp doses of diphenylcyclopropenone were given to patients during the roughly 23-week study.

This clonotype was counted once. Its antigen is unknown. The library put unique molecular identifiers onto individual cDNA molecules. TCRdb recomputed calls from the RACE reads with MiXCR, one row per CDR3 protein. The table records more than 70,000 distinct CDR3 sequences, 8.5% of them present only once. Germline CDR1 reads ENHRY; CDR2 reads SYGVKD. This CDR3 spans 18 amino acids. Regarding time point: pre-sensitization, week 0. Treatment: therapeutic diphenylcyclopropenone sensitization with weekly scalp DPC. Blood sampling occurred before each patch-test application. Regarding the study as a whole: Expanded TCRs made up significantly more big CDR3 similarity clusters than controls did.

The source is a man aged 35 to 55 with alopecia areata. Some clones in this sample may be carry-over from other donors' samples. The chain carries TRBV10-3 and TRBJ1-2, with a weak D call TRBD1 (6 bases). The sample was whole blood, taken in connection with sensitization to the hapten diphenylcyclopropenone (DPC). Here the CDR3 reads CAIQHPSGRGLANYGYTF. The CDR3 nucleotides read TGTGCGATCCAACATCCGTCGGGCAGGGGACTAGCTAACTATGGCTACACCTTC.